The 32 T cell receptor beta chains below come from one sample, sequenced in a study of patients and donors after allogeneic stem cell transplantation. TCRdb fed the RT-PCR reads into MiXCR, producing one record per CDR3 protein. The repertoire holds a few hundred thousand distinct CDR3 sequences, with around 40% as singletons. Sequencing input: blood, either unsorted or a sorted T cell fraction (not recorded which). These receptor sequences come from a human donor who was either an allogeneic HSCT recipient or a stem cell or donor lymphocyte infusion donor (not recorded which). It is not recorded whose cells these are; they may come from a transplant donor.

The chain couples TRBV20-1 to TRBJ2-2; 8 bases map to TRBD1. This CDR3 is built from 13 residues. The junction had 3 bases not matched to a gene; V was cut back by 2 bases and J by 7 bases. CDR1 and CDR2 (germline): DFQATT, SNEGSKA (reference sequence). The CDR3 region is CSARRTGGGELFF. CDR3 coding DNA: TGCAGTGCTAGACGCACAGGGGGCGGGGAGCTGTTTTTT.

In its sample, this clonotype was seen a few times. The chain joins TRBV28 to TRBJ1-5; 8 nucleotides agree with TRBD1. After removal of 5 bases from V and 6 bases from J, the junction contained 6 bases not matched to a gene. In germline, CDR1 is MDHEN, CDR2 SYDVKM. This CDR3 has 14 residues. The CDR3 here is CASSPRQGTQPQHF. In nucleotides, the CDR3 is TGTGCCAGCAGTCCGAGACAGGGGACTCAGCCCCAGCATTTT. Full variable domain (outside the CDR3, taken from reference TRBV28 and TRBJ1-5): DVKVTQSSRYLVKRTGEKVFLECVQDMDHENMFWYRQDPGLGLRLIYFSYDVKMKEKGDIPEGYSVSREKKERFSLILESASTNQTSMYLCASSPRQGTQPQHFGDGTRLSIL.

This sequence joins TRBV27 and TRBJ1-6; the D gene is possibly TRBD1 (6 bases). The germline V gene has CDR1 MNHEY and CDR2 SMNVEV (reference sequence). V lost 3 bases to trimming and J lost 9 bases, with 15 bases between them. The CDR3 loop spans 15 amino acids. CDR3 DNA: TGTGCCAGCAGTTTCGGGGGGGGGCGCGGTTCACCCCTCCACTTT. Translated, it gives CASSFGGGRGSPLHF.

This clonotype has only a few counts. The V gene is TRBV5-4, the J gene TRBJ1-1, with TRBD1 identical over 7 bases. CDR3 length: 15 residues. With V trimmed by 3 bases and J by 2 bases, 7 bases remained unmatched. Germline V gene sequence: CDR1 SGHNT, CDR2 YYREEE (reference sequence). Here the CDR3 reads CASSSPGQYNTEAFF. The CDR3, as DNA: TGTGCCAGCAGCTCTCCGGGACAGTACAACACTGAAGCTTTCTTT.

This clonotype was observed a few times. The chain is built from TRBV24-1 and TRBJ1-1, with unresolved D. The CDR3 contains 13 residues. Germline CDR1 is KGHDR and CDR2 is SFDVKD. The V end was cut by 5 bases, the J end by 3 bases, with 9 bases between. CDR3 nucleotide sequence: TGTGCCACCAGTGGTTCAGAGTACACTGAAGCTTTCTTT. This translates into CATSGSEYTEAFF.

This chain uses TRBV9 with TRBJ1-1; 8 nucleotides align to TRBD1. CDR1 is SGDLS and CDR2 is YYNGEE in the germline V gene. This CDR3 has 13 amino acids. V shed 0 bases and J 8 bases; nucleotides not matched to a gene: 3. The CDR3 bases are TGTGCCAGCAGCGTAGTGAGGACAGGGGAAGCTTTCTTT. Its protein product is CASSVVRTGEAFF.

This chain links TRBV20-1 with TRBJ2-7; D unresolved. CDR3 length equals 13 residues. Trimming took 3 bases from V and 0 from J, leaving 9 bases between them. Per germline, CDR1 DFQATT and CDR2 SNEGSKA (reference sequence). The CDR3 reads CSASLRSSYEQYF. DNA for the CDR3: TGCAGTGCTAGCCTTCGAAGCTCCTACGAGCAGTACTTC.

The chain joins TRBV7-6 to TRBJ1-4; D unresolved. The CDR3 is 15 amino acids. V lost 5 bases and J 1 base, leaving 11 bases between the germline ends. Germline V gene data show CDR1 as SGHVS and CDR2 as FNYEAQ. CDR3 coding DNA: TGTGCCAGCAGCCCAGCGGGGTTAACTAATGAAAAACTGTTTTTT. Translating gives CASSPAGLTNEKLFF.

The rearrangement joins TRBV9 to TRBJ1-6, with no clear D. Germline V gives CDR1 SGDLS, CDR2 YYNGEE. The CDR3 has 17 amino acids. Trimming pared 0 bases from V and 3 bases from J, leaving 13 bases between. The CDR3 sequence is CASSVDPRPFYNSPLHF. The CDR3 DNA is TGTGCCAGCAGCGTAGATCCTCGTCCTTTCTATAATTCACCCCTCCACTTT.

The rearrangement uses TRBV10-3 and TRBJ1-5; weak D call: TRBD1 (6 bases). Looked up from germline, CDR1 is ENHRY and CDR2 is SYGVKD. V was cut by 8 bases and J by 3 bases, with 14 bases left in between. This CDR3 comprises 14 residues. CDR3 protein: CAIPNSGANQPQHF. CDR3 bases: TGTGCCATCCCTAATTCAGGGGCCAATCAGCCCCAGCATTTT.

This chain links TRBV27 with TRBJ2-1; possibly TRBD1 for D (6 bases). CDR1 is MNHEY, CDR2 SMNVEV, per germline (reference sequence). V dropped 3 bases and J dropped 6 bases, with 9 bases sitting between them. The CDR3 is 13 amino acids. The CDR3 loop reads CASSFNRANEQFF. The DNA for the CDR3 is TGTGCCAGCAGTTTCAACAGGGCCAATGAGCAGTTCTTC.

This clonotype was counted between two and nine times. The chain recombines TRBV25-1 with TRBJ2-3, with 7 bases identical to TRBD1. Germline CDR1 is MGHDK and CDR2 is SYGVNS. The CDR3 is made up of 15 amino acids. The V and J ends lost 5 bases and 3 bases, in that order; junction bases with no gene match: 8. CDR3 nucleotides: TGTGCCAGCAGTCCAGACAGGGTTAGGACAGATACGCAGTATTTT. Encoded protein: CASSPDRVRTDTQYF.

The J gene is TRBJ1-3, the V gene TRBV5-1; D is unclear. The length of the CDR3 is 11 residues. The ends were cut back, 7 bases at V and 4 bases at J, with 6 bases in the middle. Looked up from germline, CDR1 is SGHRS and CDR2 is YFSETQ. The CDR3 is CASAGGNTIYF. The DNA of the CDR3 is TGCGCCAGCGCGGGCGGAAACACCATATATTTT.

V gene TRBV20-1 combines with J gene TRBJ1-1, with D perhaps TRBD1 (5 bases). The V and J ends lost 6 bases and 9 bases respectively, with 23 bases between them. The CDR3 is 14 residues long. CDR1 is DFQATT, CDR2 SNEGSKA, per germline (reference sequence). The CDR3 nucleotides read TGCAGTGCCCACGCGGGGGAGGGAGCTCATCAAGCTTTCTTT. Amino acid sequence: CSAHAGEGAHQAFF.

Here the CDR3 DNA reads TGCAGTGCCTCCTCAGCGGGACAGCCCCAGCATTTT. Its protein is CSASSAGQPQHF. The chain has TRBV20-1 and TRBJ1-5; D is unclear. From germline, CDR1 is DFQATT and CDR2 SNEGSKA (reference sequence). V was trimmed by 6 bases and J by 7 bases, leaving 13 bases between them. CDR3 length: 12 amino acids.

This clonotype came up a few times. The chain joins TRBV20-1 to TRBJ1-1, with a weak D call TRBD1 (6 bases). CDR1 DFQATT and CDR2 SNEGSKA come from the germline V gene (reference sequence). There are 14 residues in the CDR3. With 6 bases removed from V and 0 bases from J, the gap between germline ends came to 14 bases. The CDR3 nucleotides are TGCAGTGCCCAACCGGGACACATGAACACTGAAGCTTTCTTT. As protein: CSAQPGHMNTEAFF.

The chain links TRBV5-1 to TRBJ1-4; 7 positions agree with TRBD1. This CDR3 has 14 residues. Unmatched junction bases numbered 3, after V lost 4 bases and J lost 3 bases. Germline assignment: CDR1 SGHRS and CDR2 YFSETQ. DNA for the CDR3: TGCGCCAGCAGCCAGGGGGGAGCTAATGAAAAACTGTTTTTT. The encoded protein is CASSQGGANEKLFF.

The CDR3 DNA reads as TGTGCCAGCAGCCAAGATTGGGTAACGGGGTCGTCCAATGAGCAGTTCTTC. Its translation: CASSQDWVTGSSNEQFF. The rearrangement uses TRBV4-2 and TRBJ2-1; the D gene is possibly TRBD2 (5 bases). CDR1 and CDR2 (germline): LGHNA, YNFKEQ. The CDR3 totals 17 residues. V gave up 0 bases and J gave up 6 bases, with 18 bases separating them.

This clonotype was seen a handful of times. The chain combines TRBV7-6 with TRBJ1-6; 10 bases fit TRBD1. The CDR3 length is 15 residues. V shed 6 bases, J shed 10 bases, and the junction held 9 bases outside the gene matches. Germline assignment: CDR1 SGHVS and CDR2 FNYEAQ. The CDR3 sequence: CASRQWTGGKSPLHF. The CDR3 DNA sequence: TGTGCCAGCAGACAATGGACAGGGGGAAAATCACCCCTCCACTTT.

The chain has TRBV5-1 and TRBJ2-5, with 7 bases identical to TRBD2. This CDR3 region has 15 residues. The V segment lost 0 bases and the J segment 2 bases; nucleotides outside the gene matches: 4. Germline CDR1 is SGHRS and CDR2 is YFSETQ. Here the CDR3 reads CASSLEAGVQETQYF. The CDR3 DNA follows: TGCGCCAGCAGCTTGGAGGCGGGGGTGCAAGAGACCCAGTACTTC.

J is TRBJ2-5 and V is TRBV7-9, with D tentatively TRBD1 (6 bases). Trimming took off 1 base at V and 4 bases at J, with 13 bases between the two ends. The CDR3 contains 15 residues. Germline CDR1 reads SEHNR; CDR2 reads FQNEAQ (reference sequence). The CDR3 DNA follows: TGTGCCAGCAGCTTAGGACCACAGGGTACAGAGACCCAGTACTTC. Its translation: CASSLGPQGTETQYF.

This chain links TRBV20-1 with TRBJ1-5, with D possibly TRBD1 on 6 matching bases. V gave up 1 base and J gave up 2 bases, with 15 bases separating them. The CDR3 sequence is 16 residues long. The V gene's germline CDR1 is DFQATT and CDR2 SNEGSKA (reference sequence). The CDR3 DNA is TGCAGTGCTAGAGCCCCGAGGGGGTACGGCAATCAGCCCCAGCATTTT. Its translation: CSARAPRGYGNQPQHF.

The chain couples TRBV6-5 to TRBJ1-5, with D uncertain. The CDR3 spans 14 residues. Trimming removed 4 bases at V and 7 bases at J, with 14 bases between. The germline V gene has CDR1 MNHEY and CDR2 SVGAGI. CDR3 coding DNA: TGTGCCAGCAGTTCCAACGGAGGCGGGCAGCCCCAGCATTTT. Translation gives CASSSNGGGQPQHF.

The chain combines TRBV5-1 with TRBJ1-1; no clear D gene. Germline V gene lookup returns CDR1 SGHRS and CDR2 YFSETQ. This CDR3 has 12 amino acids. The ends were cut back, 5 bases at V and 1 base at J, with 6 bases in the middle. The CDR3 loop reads CASRLPNTEAFF. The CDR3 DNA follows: TGCGCCAGCAGGTTACCGAACACTGAAGCTTTCTTT.

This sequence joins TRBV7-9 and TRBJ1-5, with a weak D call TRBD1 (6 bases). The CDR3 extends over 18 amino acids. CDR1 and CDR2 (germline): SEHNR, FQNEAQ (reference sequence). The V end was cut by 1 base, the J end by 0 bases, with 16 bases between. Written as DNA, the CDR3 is TGTGCCAGCAGCTTAGAGGTCATGTCAGGGGTTAGCAATCAGCCCCAGCATTTT. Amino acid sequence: CASSLEVMSGVSNQPQHF.

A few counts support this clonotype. CDR3 DNA: TGCGCCAGCAGCCAAGGGCTCGGCTCCTTCTATGGCTACACCTTC. This codes for CASSQGLGSFYGYTF. V is TRBV4-1 and J is TRBJ1-2, with unresolved D. V lost 1 base, J lost 4 bases, and 13 bases lay in between. The CDR3 extends over 15 amino acids. Per germline, CDR1 MGHRA and CDR2 YSYEKL.

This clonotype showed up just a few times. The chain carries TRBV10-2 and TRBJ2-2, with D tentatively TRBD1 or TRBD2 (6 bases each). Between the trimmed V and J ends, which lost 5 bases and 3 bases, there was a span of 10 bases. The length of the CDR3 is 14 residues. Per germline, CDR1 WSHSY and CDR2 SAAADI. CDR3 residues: CASSWGAHTGELFF. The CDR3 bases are TGCGCCAGCAGTTGGGGGGCCCACACCGGGGAGCTGTTTTTT.

In DNA form, the CDR3 reads TGTGCCAGCAGCCCGTTAGGGGGCCTTAGAGCCAAAAACATTCAGTACTTC. Translation: CASSPLGGLRAKNIQYF. The chain has TRBV7-9 and TRBJ2-4; 7 positions agree with TRBD1. The V gene end was trimmed by 5 bases and the J gene end by 0 bases; junction bases not matched to a gene: 10. The CDR3 has 17 residues. Germline V lookup: CDR1 SEHNR, CDR2 FQNEAQ (reference sequence).

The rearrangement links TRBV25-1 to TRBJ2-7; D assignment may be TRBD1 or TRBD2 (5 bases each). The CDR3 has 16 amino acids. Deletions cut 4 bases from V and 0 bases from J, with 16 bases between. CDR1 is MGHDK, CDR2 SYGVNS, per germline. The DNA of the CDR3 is TGTGCCAGCAGTGCCCGGGGCAGGCACAGCTCCTACGAGCAGTACTTC. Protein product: CASSARGRHSSYEQYF.

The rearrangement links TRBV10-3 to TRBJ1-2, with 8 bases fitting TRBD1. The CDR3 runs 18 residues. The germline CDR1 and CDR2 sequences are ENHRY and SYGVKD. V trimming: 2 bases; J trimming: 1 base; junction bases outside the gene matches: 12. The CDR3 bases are TGTGCCATCAGTGAGATCTGGGCAGGGGGCGCGAGTAACTATGGCTACACCTTC. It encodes CAISEIWAGGASNYGYTF.

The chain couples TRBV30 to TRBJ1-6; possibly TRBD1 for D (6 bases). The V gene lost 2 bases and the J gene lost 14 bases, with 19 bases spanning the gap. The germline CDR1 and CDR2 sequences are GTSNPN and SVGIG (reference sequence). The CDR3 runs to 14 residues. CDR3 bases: TGTGCCTGGAGTCCCGGGACATCCTTTGGGTCCCTCCACTTT. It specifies CAWSPGTSFGSLHF.

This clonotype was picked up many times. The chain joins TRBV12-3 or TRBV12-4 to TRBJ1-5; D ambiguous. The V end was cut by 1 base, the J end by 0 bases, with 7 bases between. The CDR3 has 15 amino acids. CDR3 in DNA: TGTGCCAGCAGTTTAGGACGGTCTAGCAATCAGCCCCAGCATTTT. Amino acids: CASSLGRSSNQPQHF.